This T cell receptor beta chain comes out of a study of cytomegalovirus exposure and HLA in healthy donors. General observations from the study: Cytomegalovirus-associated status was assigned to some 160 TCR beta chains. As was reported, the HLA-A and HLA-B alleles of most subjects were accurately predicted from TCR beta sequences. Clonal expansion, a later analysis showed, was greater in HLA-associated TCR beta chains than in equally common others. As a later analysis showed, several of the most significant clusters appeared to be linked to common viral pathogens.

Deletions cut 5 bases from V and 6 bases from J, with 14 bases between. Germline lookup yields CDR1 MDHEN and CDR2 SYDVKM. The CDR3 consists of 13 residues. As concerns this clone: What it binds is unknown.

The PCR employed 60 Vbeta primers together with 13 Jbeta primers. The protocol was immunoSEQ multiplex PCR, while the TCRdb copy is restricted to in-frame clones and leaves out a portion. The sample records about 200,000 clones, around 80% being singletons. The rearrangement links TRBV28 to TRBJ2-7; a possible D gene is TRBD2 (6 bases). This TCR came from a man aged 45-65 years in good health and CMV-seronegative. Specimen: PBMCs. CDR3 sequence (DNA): TGTGCCAGCAGTGGGCTGGGACTGGGCGAGCAGTACTTC. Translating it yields CASSGLGLGEQYF.